This is a list of T cell receptor beta chains from one sample in a study of tumor and adjacent non-tumor tissue in lung cancer. TCRdb re-called the multiplex PCR reads with MiXCR, one entry per CDR3 protein. Of approximately 140,000 distinct CDR3 sequences listed, roughly 70% are singletons. The sequenced sample consisted of lung tumor tissue. The receptors derive from a man aged 55 to 70 with small cell lung cancer. Both conserved end residues are part of each CDR3. Fields, in order: D gene, V gene, J gene, CDR3 length, clone size, CDR3 DNA, CDR3 protein. A D gene is named only where the DNA matches it firmly. For some rows the clone size is stated as once, few or many, or as a class when expanded; others skip it.

>.|TRBV12-3/TRBV12-4|TRBJ2-7|14|.
TGTGCCAGCAGTTCCCTCCTAGGGGGGACTAAGCAGTACTTC
CASSSLLGGTKQYF
>.|TRBV5-8|TRBJ2-3|15|.
TGTGCCTGCAGTAACATAGCGGACTACACAGATACGCAGTATTTT
CACSNIADYTDTQYF
>.|TRBV11-2|TRBJ1-1|15|.
TGTGCCAGCAGCTCGACCAACTCAGGACAGCTGAAAGATTTCTTT
CASSSTNSGQLKDFF
>.|TRBV29-1|TRBJ2-2|12|.
TGCAGCATATCAGGGTACACCGGGGAGCTGTTTTTT
CSISGYTGELFF
>.|TRBV4-1|TRBJ1-5|16|few
TGCGCCAGCAGCCAAGATGATCCAGGGTTCAGTCAGCCCCAGCATTTT
CASSQDDPGFSQPQHF
>.|TRBV20-1|TRBJ2-1|11|.
TGCAGTGCTATGGATTTCGATGAGCAGTTCTTC
CSAMDFDEQFF
>TRBD1|TRBV11-2|TRBJ2-6|18|medium-sized
TGTGCCAGCAGTTTACCGGGACAGGGTCTGTCTGGGGCCAACGTCCTGACTTTC
CASSLPGQGLSGANVLTF
>.|TRBV11-2|TRBJ1-5|13|.
TGTGCCAGCAGCTTAGGCAGGGGCAAGCCCCAGCATTTT
CASSLGRGKPQHF
>.|TRBV11-2|TRBJ2-1|15|.
TGTGCCAGCAGCTTGGGGGGAGTTAGGGTAGGCGAGCGGTTCTTC
CASSLGGVRVGERFF
>.|TRBV29-1|TRBJ2-7|10|many
TGCAGCGGGGGGAATTACGAGCAGTACTTC
CSGGNYEQYF
>TRBD2|TRBV20-1|TRBJ2-3|14|.
TGCAGTGCATGCTCTAGCGGGAACACAGATACGCAGTATTTT
CSACSSGNTDTQYF
>.|TRBV6-1|TRBJ1-1|12|.
TGTGCCAGCGGAGAAGGGGAGGGGGAGACTTTCTTT
CASGEGEGETFF
>.|TRBV10-1|TRBJ2-2|19|.
TGCGCCAGCAGGAATGAATACCTGGACCCAAATATCAACACCGGGGAGCTGTTTTTT
CASRNEYLDPNINTGELFF
>.|TRBV4-1|TRBJ1-1|16|.
TGCGCCAGCAGCCAAGATCTAGTGGTAATGAACACTGAAGCTTTCTTT
CASSQDLVVMNTEAFF
>TRBD1|TRBV7-9|TRBJ1-2|14|many
TGTGCCAGCAGCATATCAACAGGGGCCCATGGCTACACCTTC
CASSISTGAHGYTF
>.|TRBV6-5|TRBJ2-1|15|many
TGTGCCAGCAGGTCCCCCAGCGGGTCCTACAATGAGCAGTTCTTC
CASRSPSGSYNEQFF
>TRBD2|TRBV11-1|TRBJ2-1|16|many
TGTGCCAGCAGCTCCGAAGCGGGAACGAATTACAATGAGCAGTTCTTC
CASSSEAGTNYNEQFF
>.|TRBV4-1|TRBJ1-1|11|.
TGCGCCAGCATCCACGGGACAGAAGCTTTCTTT
CASIHGTEAFF
>TRBD2|TRBV20-1|TRBJ2-1|14|.
TGCAGTGCTAGAGACGGACTAGCGGTAAATGAGCAGTTCTTC
CSARDGLAVNEQFF
>.|TRBV20-1|TRBJ2-2|13|.
TGCAGTGCCCTACAAGCGAGCACCGGGGAGCTGTTTTTT
CSALQASTGELFF
>.|TRBV5-5|TRBJ1-1|13|few
TGTGCCAGCAGCTTGGTGGGGACCACTGAAGCTTTCTTT
CASSLVGTTEAFF
>.|TRBV5-5|TRBJ2-1|17|.
TGTGCCAGCAGTCCCCGGACGACTTCCCTCTCGAACAATGAGCAGTCCTTC
CASSPRTTSLSNNEQSF
>.|TRBV29-1|TRBJ2-3|13|.
TGCAGGGTTGAGAGGGCCGGCACAGATACGGAGTATTTT
CRVERAGTDTEYF
>.|TRBV10-2|TRBJ1-4|14|few
TGCGCCAGCAGTGCAGATAATGCGAATGAAAAACTGTTTTTT
CASSADNANEKLFF
>.|TRBV28|TRBJ1-6|13|.
TGTGCCAGTACTTTGGTCTCCTCTTATCCCCTCCACTTT
CASTLVSSYPLHF
>.|TRBV6-2/TRBV6-3|TRBJ1-1|15|.
TGTGCCAGCAGTAAACAGACAGTGGCGGGCACTGAAGCTTTCTTT
CASSKQTVAGTEAFF
>TRBD1|TRBV12-3/TRBV12-4|TRBJ2-2|16|.
TGTGCCAGCAGTCTATACGGGACAGGGGGCTCCGGGGAGCTGTTTTTT
CASSLYGTGGSGELFF
>.|TRBV20-1|TRBJ2-1|12|.
TGCAGTGCTTGGGGGAATTACAATGAACAGTTCTTC
CSAWGNYNEQFF
>.|TRBV12-3/TRBV12-4|TRBJ1-5|17|.
TGTGCCAGCAGTTTAAGGCTAGTGGGAGTAGGCACAGATACGCAGCATTTT
CASSLRLVGVGTDTQHF
>.|TRBV20-1|TRBJ2-5|13|.
TGCAGTGGGCGCGGGGAGGCTGAAGAGACCCAGTACTTC
CSGRGEAEETQYF
>TRBD2|TRBV20-1|TRBJ2-1|22|.
TGCAGTGCTAGAGCGACAGGGGGGAGAGACGCCGGGACTAGCGGGGACTACAATGAGCAGTTCTTC
CSARATGGRDAGTSGDYNEQFF